The 32 T cell receptor beta chains below all came from one sample that was sequenced in a study of T-cell memory formation after mild COVID-19. TCRdb reprocessed the 5' RACE reads with MiXCR, giving one entry per CDR3 protein. The table lists about 450,000 distinct CDR3 sequences, less than 25% of them singletons. The material sequenced was PBMCs or a T cell subset sorted from them (not recorded which). The receptors shown here come from an adult woman who had mild COVID-19 (a few samples of this study predate the infection). Cell type and time point are not known.

V is TRBV7-9 and J is TRBJ1-1, with unresolved D. The germline gives CDR1 SEHNR, CDR2 FQNEAQ (reference sequence). This CDR3 has 13 residues. Deletions cut 5 bases from V and 1 base from J, with 8 bases between. CDR3 sequence (DNA): TGTGCCAGCAGCCCACAGACGAACACTGAAGCTTTCTTT. Its protein is CASSPQTNTEAFF.

The rearrangement joins TRBV11-2 to TRBJ2-1, with 7 bases matching TRBD2. The germline V gene has CDR1 SGHAT and CDR2 FQNNGV. This CDR3 has 18 residues. The V segment lost 5 bases and the J segment 3 bases; nucleotides outside the gene matches: 16. DNA of the CDR3: TGTGCCAGCAGCCGCGGTCCCTTTCGGCTAGCGGTCTACAATGAGCAGTTCTTC. Its protein is CASSRGPFRLAVYNEQFF.

This clonotype was seen only a few times. The V call is TRBV12-5, the J call TRBJ2-1; 8 nucleotides align to TRBD2. Germline CDR1 LGHNT, CDR2 FRNRAP. The CDR3 length is 15 residues. V lost 1 base, J lost 10 bases, and 9 bases stayed unmatched. The CDR3 loop reads CASGLGLAGGEEQFF. In DNA form, the CDR3 reads TGTGCTAGTGGTTTGGGGCTAGCGGGCGGCGAGGAGCAGTTCTTC.

The chain combines TRBV7-2 with TRBJ1-2, with 7 bases identical to TRBD1. Per the germline V gene, CDR1 is SGHTA and CDR2 is FQGNSA. This CDR3 comprises 14 residues. The V gene end was trimmed by 5 bases and the J gene end by 3 bases; junction bases not matched to a gene: 6. The CDR3 bases are TGTGCCAGCAGCACCAGACAGGGCGACTATGGCTACACCTTC. Residues: CASSTRQGDYGYTF.

This clonotype was detected once. The chain employs TRBV20-1 and TRBJ2-5, with 10 bases matching TRBD2. CDR1 DFQATT and CDR2 SNEGSKA come from the germline V gene (reference sequence). Unmatched junction bases numbered 4, after V lost 1 base and J lost 2 bases. This CDR3 is 15 amino acids long. The CDR3 reads CSARGGSGGQETQYF. DNA for the CDR3: TGCAGTGCTAGAGGAGGTAGCGGGGGGCAAGAGACCCAGTACTTC.

The CDR3 sequence is CASSLRGGEQFF. Written as DNA, the CDR3 is TGTGCCAGCAGCTTACGGGGTGGTGAGCAGTTCTTC. The chain uses TRBV7-2 and TRBJ2-1, with D possibly being TRBD2 (5 bases). The CDR3 consists of 12 residues. The germline CDR1 and CDR2 sequences are SGHTA and FQGNSA. Trimming shortened V by 2 bases and J by 9 bases, and 8 bases separated the two germline ends.

This clonotype was detected a few times. The chain links TRBV18 to TRBJ2-7, with 7 bases fitting TRBD1. The CDR3 is made up of 15 amino acids. V was clipped by 3 bases and J by 2 bases; unmatched bases: 7. Germline CDR1 is KGHSH and CDR2 is LQKENI. CDR3 in DNA: TGTGCCAGCTCACCCTTGACAGGGAAGACCTACGAGCAGTACTTC. As protein: CASSPLTGKTYEQYF.

V and J are TRBV12-3 or TRBV12-4 and TRBJ2-3, with D possibly matching TRBD1 (5 bases). CDR3 length: 12 amino acids. V shed 8 bases and J shed 0 bases, with 6 bases lying between them. The CDR3 DNA is TGTGCCAGCGGGGCTAGCACAGATACGCAGTATTTT. The encoded protein is CASGASTDTQYF.

This clonotype appeared a few times. Here the CDR3 reads CASSQGGAEQFF. CDR3 nucleotide sequence: TGCGCCAGCAGCCAAGGCGGAGCTGAGCAGTTCTTC. This chain links TRBV4-1 with TRBJ2-1; D uncertain. CDR1 is MGHRA and CDR2 is YSYEKL in the germline V gene. The CDR3 spans 12 residues. V was trimmed by 1 base and J by 9 bases, leaving 7 bases between them.

CDR3: CASSYPTGTSGRDPAEQFF. CDR3 coding DNA: TGTGCCAGCAGTTACCCGACTGGGACTAGCGGGAGGGATCCAGCTGAGCAGTTCTTC. The rearrangement uses TRBV6-2 or TRBV6-3 and TRBJ2-1; 16 nucleotides align to TRBD2. V shed 2 bases, J shed 9 bases, and the junction held 13 bases outside the gene matches. In germline, CDR1 is MNHEY, CDR2 SVGEGT. The CDR3 is made up of 19 amino acids.

A few counts support this clonotype. The chain employs TRBV29-1 and TRBJ1-2; the match to TRBD1 covers 9 bases. Germline CDR1 and CDR2: SQVTM and ANQGSEA. The V gene end was trimmed by 7 bases and the J gene end by 4 bases; junction bases not matched to a gene: 7. This CDR3 comprises 13 residues. This CDR3 reads CSGYRGPIYGYTF. In nucleotides, the CDR3 is TGCAGCGGCTACAGGGGGCCGATCTATGGCTACACCTTC.

Only a few counts were recorded for this clonotype. The chain couples TRBV14 to TRBJ2-7; no firm D call. Trimming left V 3 bases short and J 2 bases short, with 8 bases between. Per the germline V gene, CDR1 is SGHDN and CDR2 is FVKESK. CDR3 length equals 13 residues. The CDR3 DNA sequence: TGTGCCAGCAGCCATAGCCTCACCTACGAGCAGTACTTC. Translated, it gives CASSHSLTYEQYF.

The J gene is TRBJ2-5, the V gene TRBV7-2, with 14 bases aligning to TRBD2. Per the germline V gene, CDR1 is SGHTA and CDR2 is FQGNSA. The CDR3 sequence is 16 residues long. Trimming at V came to 5 bases and at J to 5 bases, leaving 7 bases not matched to a gene. The CDR3 region is CASSGLAGGSFETQYF. The CDR3, as DNA: TGTGCCAGCAGCGGACTAGCGGGGGGTTCATTCGAGACCCAGTACTTC.

This clonotype appeared a few times. This chain uses TRBV12-3 or TRBV12-4 with TRBJ2-1, with a tentative D call TRBD2 (6 bases). Trimming removed 6 bases from V and 15 bases from J, with 18 bases in between. CDR3 size: 12 residues. CDR3 DNA sequence: TGTGCCAGCAGCCCTAGGGAGGAGTTGCTGTTCTTC. It translates to CASSPREELLFF.

The chain is built from TRBV12-3 or TRBV12-4 and TRBJ2-1, with 8 bases that match TRBD2. CDR3 size: 19 residues. Trimming cost V 5 bases and J 0 bases; bases outside gene matches: 15. CDR3 amino acids: CASSALQAGDLSSYNEQFF. CDR3 bases: TGTGCCAGCAGTGCGCTGCAAGCGGGGGACTTGAGCTCCTACAATGAGCAGTTCTTC.

This clonotype was seen only a few times. J is TRBJ1-4 and V is TRBV12-3 or TRBV12-4; D is uncertain. Trimming removed 3 bases at V and 5 bases at J, with 10 bases between. This CDR3 is 14 amino acids long. Here the CDR3 DNA reads TGTGCCAGCAGTTTTCGCCACCCGAATGAAAAACTGTTTTTT. This encodes CASSFRHPNEKLFF.

This chain links TRBV5-4 with TRBJ2-1, with 11 bases fitting TRBD1. The CDR3 has 16 residues. The ends lost 4 bases at V and 10 bases at J; junction bases unmatched: 13. Per germline, CDR1 SGHNT and CDR2 YYREEE (reference sequence). CDR3 DNA sequence: TGTGCCAGCAGCCAGCCTGAGGACAGGGGGCAAGGGGAGCAGTTCTTC. Protein: CASSQPEDRGQGEQFF. Together with reference TRBV5-4 and TRBJ2-1, the CDR3 gives the full variable domain: ETGVTQSPTHLIKTRGQQVTLRCSSQSGHNTVSWYQQALGQGPQFIFQYYREEENGRGNFPPRFSGLQFPNYSSELNVNALELDDSALYLCASSQPEDRGQGEQFFGPGTRLTVL.

The chain uses TRBV20-1 and TRBJ1-2, with 9 bases that match TRBD1. The germline V gene encodes CDR1 DFQATT and CDR2 SNEGSKA (reference sequence). V was pared by 6 bases and J by 6 bases, with 11 bases of the junction left unmatched. This CDR3 spans 14 amino acids. The CDR3 coding sequence is TGCAGTGCAATGGCAGGACAGGGGCTTAATGGCTACACCTTC. Protein: CSAMAGQGLNGYTF.

In its sample, this clonotype was seen a few times. This sequence joins TRBV5-1 and TRBJ2-7, with D possibly TRBD2 on 5 matching bases. V was shortened by 0 bases and J by 6 bases, with 10 bases between the two germline ends. Germline CDR1 and CDR2: SGHRS and YFSETQ. CDR3 length: 13 amino acids. CDR3: CASSLAEGLEQYF. The CDR3, as DNA: TGCGCCAGCAGCTTGGCCGAGGGTCTCGAGCAGTACTTC.

In this sample, this clonotype turned up a few times. The rearrangement links TRBV3-1 to TRBJ2-7; 10 bases are shared with TRBD1. Per the germline V gene, CDR1 is LGHDT and CDR2 is YNNKEL (reference sequence). The CDR3 loop spans 15 amino acids. V was pared by 4 bases and J by 6 bases, with 9 bases of the junction left unmatched. The CDR3 bases are TGTGCCAGCAGCCGATTCGGGACAGGGGAGCTCGAGCAGTACTTC. Protein: CASSRFGTGELEQYF.

As DNA, the CDR3 is TGTGCCAGCAGTGAAGCAGGGCCCGACTATAGCAATCAGCCCCAGCATTTT. Its translation is CASSEAGPDYSNQPQHF. The chain is built from TRBV2 and TRBJ1-5; the D is unclear. The CDR3 is 17 residues long. The germline CDR1 and CDR2 sequences are SNHLY and FYNNEI. The V and J ends lost 0 bases and 0 bases respectively, with 12 bases between them. Full variable domain (missing parts from reference TRBV2 and TRBJ1-5): EPEVTQTPSHQVTQMGQEVILRCVPISNHLYFYWYRQILGQKVEFLVSFYNNEISEKSEIFDDQFSVERPDGSNFTLKIRSTKLEDSAMYFCASSEAGPDYSNQPQHFGDGTRLSIL.

This clonotype was recorded a few times. The rearrangement joins TRBV29-1 to TRBJ1-1; possibly TRBD1 for D (5 bases). The germline V gene encodes CDR1 SQVTM and CDR2 ANQGSEA. There are 13 residues in the CDR3. The V end was cut by 5 bases, the J end by 3 bases, with 13 bases between. This CDR3 reads CSVTGGGHTEAFF. CDR3 sequence (DNA): TGCAGCGTTACAGGAGGTGGCCACACTGAAGCTTTCTTT.

For the CDR3, the DNA is TGTGCCAGCAGTCAAGTAGCGGGAGCTTCCGAGCAGTACTTC. Translation: CASSQVAGASEQYF. The V call is TRBV27, the J call TRBJ2-7, with TRBD2 matching 9 bases. Trimming removed 5 bases from V and 6 bases from J; junction bases left unmatched: 8. CDR3 length: 14 amino acids. Germline V lookup: CDR1 MNHEY, CDR2 SMNVEV (reference sequence).

As regards this clonotype: A read error may explain this, as a much larger clone is one base away. This sequence joins TRBV6-6 and TRBJ2-2, with 12 nucleotides matching TRBD2. The trim removed 6 bases at V and 1 base at J, leaving 3 bases unmatched. CDR3 size: 16 residues. Germline V CDR1 and CDR2: MNHNY, SVGAGI (reference sequence). The CDR3 spells CASRKGLAGNTGELFF. DNA of the CDR3: TGTGCCAGCAGGAAGGGACTAGCGGGGAACACCGGGGAGCTGTTTTTT.

This clonotype was counted between two and nine times. The V call is TRBV5-6, the J call TRBJ2-5; 12 nucleotides match TRBD2. Germline lookup yields CDR1 SGHDT and CDR2 YYEEEE. The junction had 9 bases not matched to a gene; V was cut back by 4 bases and J by 5 bases. This CDR3 spans 16 amino acids. The DNA for the CDR3 is TGTGCCAGCAGCCTCGGACTAGCGGGGAGCTTGGAGACCCAGTACTTC. Translated: CASSLGLAGSLETQYF.

This clonotype has a handful of counts. The chain carries TRBV27 and TRBJ2-7; no firm D call. Germline lookup yields CDR1 MNHEY and CDR2 SMNVEV (reference sequence). Trimming took off 3 bases at V and 0 bases at J, with 9 bases between the two ends. The CDR3 loop spans 14 amino acids. CDR3: CASSFKDGSYEQYF. CDR3 in DNA: TGTGCCAGCAGTTTCAAGGACGGCTCCTACGAGCAGTACTTC.

J is TRBJ2-3 and V is TRBV12-3 or TRBV12-4; tentatively, D is TRBD2 (5 bases). Trimming removed 3 bases from V and 2 bases from J, with 15 bases in between. There are 16 residues in the CDR3. Here the CDR3 reads CASSFGLRAFTDTQYF. DNA of the CDR3: TGTGCCAGCAGTTTCGGGTTGAGGGCCTTCACAGATACGCAGTATTTT.

The chain combines TRBV5-1 with TRBJ1-2; D gene ambiguous. Germline V gene data show CDR1 as SGHRS and CDR2 as YFSETQ. V dropped 0 bases and J dropped 4 bases, with 10 bases sitting between them. CDR3 length: 14 amino acids. CDR3 nucleotides: TGCGCCAGCAGCTTGGAGCGGCGGATCTATGGCTACACCTTC. Translation gives CASSLERRIYGYTF.

The chain has TRBV7-9 and TRBJ1-5, with 11 positions matching TRBD1. This CDR3 comprises 14 residues. V gave up 4 bases and J gave up 9 bases; unmatched junction bases: 5. Germline V CDR1 and CDR2: SEHNR, FQNEAQ (reference sequence). Written as DNA, the CDR3 is TGTGCCAGCAGCTCCGGACAGGGGGCAAGGCCCCAGCATTTT. This codes for CASSSGQGARPQHF.

This chain connects TRBV20-1 to TRBJ2-6, with D possibly called TRBD1 or TRBD2 (5 bases each). Germline-derived CDR1 and CDR2 are DFQATT and SNEGSKA (reference sequence). This CDR3 has 16 residues. V lost 5 bases and J lost 0, with 14 bases in between. As DNA, the CDR3 is TGCAGTGCTGCCGGGACGGAGAGCTCTGGGGCCAACGTCCTGACTTTC. Translated, it gives CSAAGTESSGANVLTF.

The chain has TRBV6-2 or TRBV6-3 and TRBJ2-1, with 12 bases identical to TRBD2. After removal of 5 bases from V and 7 bases from J, the junction contained 24 bases not matched to a gene. CDR3 length equals 21 residues. Germline lookup yields CDR1 MNHEY and CDR2 SVGEGT. The CDR3 loop reads CASSRPYLTSGRTAGGNEQFF. Here the CDR3 DNA reads TGTGCCAGCAGTCGACCCTATCTCACTAGCGGGAGGACCGCTGGGGGGAATGAGCAGTTCTTC.

This clonotype has more than one count but fewer than ten. The chain combines TRBV7-9 with TRBJ1-1; no firm D call. Germline V gene sequence: CDR1 SEHNR, CDR2 FQNEAQ (reference sequence). The CDR3 sequence is 14 residues long. Trimming removed 0 bases at V and 4 bases at J, with 9 bases between. The DNA for the CDR3 is TGTGCCAGCAGCTTAGCTTTCCGGGTCACTGAAGCTTTCTTT. Protein sequence: CASSLAFRVTEAFF.